The 17 T cell receptor beta chains listed next were all sequenced from one sample in a study of blood T cell repertoires in COVID-19. The repertoire was sequenced with immunoSEQ multiplex PCR; TCRdb's copy has only in-frame clones and lacks some. The table records around 150,000 clones, around four fifths of them present only once. Sequencing was done on a sample of peripheral blood. These receptor sequences come from a woman of 80 years or more with acute or convalescent COVID-19.

The V gene is TRBV7-2, the J gene TRBJ2-2; the D is unclear. CDR1 is SGHTA and CDR2 is FQGNSA in the germline V gene. There are 16 residues in the CDR3. The V end lost 1 base, the J end lost 0 bases, and 9 bases lay between the germline ends. The CDR3 region is CASSLGGGSNTGELFF. The CDR3 coding sequence is TGTGCCAGCAGCTTAGGAGGCGGATCGAACACCGGGGAGCTGTTTTTT.

The rearrangement uses TRBV6-5 and TRBJ2-7; 7 bases are a match to TRBD1. Germline assignment: CDR1 MNHEY and CDR2 SVGAGI. The CDR3 is made up of 16 amino acids. J gave up 1 base and V 1 base, and 7 bases lay outside the gene matches. CDR3 residues: CASSYLSDRASYEQYF. DNA for the CDR3: TGTGCCAGCAGTTACTTATCAGACAGGGCATCCTACGAGCAGTACTTC.

The gene calls are TRBV19 and TRBJ2-3; the match to TRBD2 covers 7 bases. CDR1 LNHDA and CDR2 SQIVND come from the germline V gene (reference sequence). J lost 0 bases, V lost 7 bases, and 4 bases had no gene match. This CDR3 has 14 residues. The CDR3 spells CASKPSGSTDTQYF. The CDR3 region has the DNA TGTGCCAGTAAGCCTAGCGGAAGCACAGATACGCAGTATTTT.

Here the CDR3 reads CAISELAGADTQYF. The DNA for the CDR3 is TGTGCCATCAGTGAGTTGGCCGGGGCAGATACGCAGTATTTT. The rearrangement joins TRBV10-3 to TRBJ2-3; D possibly corresponds to TRBD2 (5 bases). The V gene's germline CDR1 is ENHRY and CDR2 SYGVKD. The CDR3 is 14 amino acids. V was pared by 1 base and J by 4 bases, with 9 bases between.

This chain links TRBV6-2 or TRBV6-3 with TRBJ2-3; the match to TRBD2 covers 7 bases. Germline V CDR1 and CDR2: MNHEY, SVGEGT. The length of the CDR3 is 15 residues. After removal of 2 bases from V and 3 bases from J, the junction contained 5 bases not matched to a gene. The CDR3 reads CASSYGLGETDTQYF. As DNA, the CDR3 is TGTGCCAGCAGTTACGGACTAGGTGAGACAGATACGCAGTATTTT.

The V call is TRBV29-1, the J call TRBJ2-1; a weak D match, TRBD2 (5 bases). The germline V gene has CDR1 SQVTM and CDR2 ANQGSEA. CDR3 length: 13 amino acids. The V gene lost 3 bases and the J gene lost 8 bases, with 14 bases spanning the gap. CDR3 sequence reads: CSVDLRRSHEQFF. The CDR3 DNA reads TGCAGCGTTGATTTACGGAGGAGTCATGAGCAGTTCTTC.

On this clone: The identical CDR3 is also encoded by other nucleotide sequences in the sample. The chain has TRBV5-1 and TRBJ1-2; 9 nucleotides agree with TRBD1. Germline loops: CDR1 SGHRS, CDR2 YFSETQ. The CDR3 has 16 residues. J was trimmed by 0 bases and V by 3 bases; bases with no gene match: 6. CDR3 amino acids: CASSWGQGRSNYGYTF. The CDR3 DNA follows: TGCGCCAGCAGCTGGGGACAGGGACGGTCTAACTATGGCTACACCTTC.

CDR3 nucleotides: TGTGCCAGCAGTCTCTCAGGGACAGGGAAATACGAGCAGTACTTC. It translates to CASSLSGTGKYEQYF. The chain recombines TRBV6-5 with TRBJ2-7, with 9 bases lining up with TRBD1. The CDR3 consists of 15 residues. CDR1 and CDR2 (germline): MNHEY, SVGAGI. V gave up 5 bases and J gave up 4 bases; unmatched junction bases: 9.

This sequence joins TRBV7-2 and TRBJ2-5; TRBD1 might be the D (7 bases). The germline CDR1 and CDR2 sequences are SGHTA and FQGNSA. The CDR3 length is 14 residues. The V end lost 5 bases, the J end lost 5 bases, and 15 bases lay between the germline ends. CDR3 coding DNA: TGTGCCAGCAGCCCAGGGGGGAGAGGCGAGACCCAGTACTTC. Encoded protein: CASSPGGRGETQYF.

The chain has TRBV4-3 and TRBJ2-7; D is perhaps TRBD2 (6 bases). Germline V gene lookup returns CDR1 LGHNA and CDR2 YSLEER. This CDR3 is built from 16 residues. Trimming took 0 bases from V and 1 from J, leaving 13 bases between them. CDR3 bases: TGCGCCAGCAGCCAAGATTACCCGGGGGAGTCCTACGAGCAGTACTTC. As protein: CASSQDYPGESYEQYF.

The V call is TRBV19, the J call TRBJ2-1; D gene unclear. CDR3 length: 14 residues. V was cut by 4 bases and J by 2 bases, with 9 bases left in between. CDR1 and CDR2 from the germline V gene are LNHDA and SQIVND (reference sequence). CDR3 sequence reads: CASSSLAPYNEQFF. The CDR3 nucleotides read TGTGCCAGTAGTAGTTTGGCACCCTACAATGAGCAGTTCTTC.

The chain is built from TRBV5-1 and TRBJ2-1; 9 bases align to TRBD2. This CDR3 spans 15 amino acids. CDR1 is SGHRS, CDR2 YFSETQ, per germline. With 4 bases clipped from V and 6 bases from J, the junction kept 8 bases outside the gene matches. The CDR3 sequence: CASSTLAGPLNEQFF. The CDR3 DNA sequence: TGCGCCAGCAGCACACTAGCGGGTCCACTCAATGAGCAGTTCTTC.

The V call is TRBV15, the J call TRBJ2-3, with 7 bases matching TRBD1. Trimming at V came to 0 bases and at J to 4 bases, leaving 1 base not matched to a gene. CDR1 is LNHNV, CDR2 YYDKDF, per germline (reference sequence). The CDR3 totals 14 residues. CDR3 DNA: TGTGCCACCAGCAGAGAAGGGGGCCCAGATACGCAGTATTTT. Residues: CATSREGGPDTQYF.

The chain joins TRBV5-5 to TRBJ2-3; 11 nucleotides line up with TRBD2. Unmatched junction bases numbered 1, after V lost 0 bases and J lost 1 base. The CDR3 runs to 16 residues. The germline CDR1 and CDR2 sequences are SGHKS and YYEKEE (reference sequence). This CDR3 reads CASSLGGLAGTDTQYF. CDR3 nucleotide sequence: TGTGCCAGCAGCTTGGGGGGACTAGCGGGCACAGATACGCAGTATTTT.

The genes are TRBV11-2 and TRBJ2-1; TRBD2 might be the D (6 bases). CDR3 length equals 15 residues. Between the trimmed V and J ends, which lost 1 base and 6 bases, there was a span of 13 bases. Germline V gene sequence: CDR1 SGHAT, CDR2 FQNNGV. The DNA for the CDR3 is TGTGCCAGCAGCTTAGTTCGGCTAGCGAGCAATGAGCAGTTCTTC. Its translation: CASSLVRLASNEQFF.

The chain combines TRBV2 with TRBJ2-7; 13 nucleotides align to TRBD2. The germline V gene has CDR1 SNHLY and CDR2 FYNNEI. Trimming cost V 6 bases and J 5 bases; bases outside gene matches: 4. CDR3 length: 14 amino acids. CDR3: CASRLAGGPNEQYF. In DNA, the CDR3 is TGTGCCAGCAGACTAGCGGGAGGGCCTAACGAGCAGTACTTC.

The chain carries TRBV6-4 and TRBJ1-2, with D hard to call. V was cut by 0 bases and J by 7 bases, with 15 bases left in between. CDR1 MRHNA and CDR2 SNTAGT come from the germline V gene. This CDR3 spans 15 amino acids. Written as DNA, the CDR3 is TGTGCCAGCAGTGACTCAGGGAGCCCTCTGGGTGGCTACACCTTC. This translates into CASSDSGSPLGGYTF.